This TCR beta chain originates from a study of blood T cell repertoires in COVID-19. Study at large: Nucleic acid was either cDNA or gDNA, and it came from T cells, B-cell-depleted T cells, or PBMCs.

V shed 3 bases and J 0 bases; nucleotides not matched to a gene: 13. Germline V lookup: CDR1 SEHNR, CDR2 FQNEAQ (reference sequence). There are 19 residues in the CDR3. Original analysis: Amplification of reference gene primers was used by the study to estimate nucleated cell counts. The method was immunoSEQ multiplex PCR; TCRdb's version includes in-frame clones alone and lacks a portion of them. V, J and clone size are taken as reported in that table, and D and trimming were inferred from the DNA itself. The sample comprises 100,000 to 140,000 clones, roughly 80% of which are singletons, and 4% to 5.5% rests with the top ten.

The material sequenced was peripheral blood. The sequence derives from a human donor in a cohort sampled during active COVID-19. The rearrangement joins TRBV7-9 to TRBJ2-3; 9 bases agree with TRBD2. Here the CDR3 reads CASSFLAGDFLLSTDTQYF. The CDR3 region has the DNA TGTGCCAGCAGCTTTTTAGCGGGAGATTTCCTTCTTAGCACAGATACGCAGTATTTT. Supplemented by reference TRBV7-9 and TRBJ2-3, the full variable domain reads DTGVSQNPRHKITKRGQNVTFRCDPISEHNRLYWYRQTLGQGPEFLTYFQNEAQLEKSRLLSDRFSAERPKGSFSTLEIQRTEQGDSAMYLCASSFLAGDFLLSTDTQYFGPGTRLTVL.